This TCR beta chain was captured in a study of blood T cell repertoires in COVID-19. Study-level background: Acute and convalescent COVID-19 specimens originated in the United States, Italy and Spain.

V gave up 5 bases and J gave up 3 bases; unmatched junction bases: 6. Germline lookup yields CDR1 SGHTA and CDR2 FQGTGA. This CDR3 is built from 15 residues. This clone was counted between two and nine times. Only in-frame clones appear in the TCRdb table, and some are missing; sequencing was by immunoSEQ multiplex PCR. This sample has hundreds of thousands of clones, with roughly 80% found just once. The sequenced sample consisted of peripheral blood. This chain connects TRBV7-3 to TRBJ2-2; 7 nucleotides agree with TRBD1. The TCR sequence derives from a woman over 75 with acute or convalescent COVID-19. The CDR3 protein is CASSEQGWYTGELFF. For the CDR3, the DNA is TGTGCCAGCAGCGAACAGGGGTGGTACACCGGGGAGCTGTTTTTT.